These T cell receptor beta chains were read from a single sample in a study of shared clonotypes between healthy human individuals. Repertoires were generated with immunoSEQ multiplex PCR, while TCRdb's copy carries only in-frame clones and drops some. This sample has 1.5 million to 2.5 million clones, with around 96% found just once. The sequenced sample consisted of naive CD8+ T cells sorted from blood. Every receptor here comes from a man between 18 and 29 years old in good health. CDR3s include the opening cysteine and the closing phenylalanine or tryptophan. A D gene is named only where the DNA matches it firmly. Clone size is not always given. Where it is, it says once, few, many or a class for expanded clones.

d_gene: .
v_gene: TRBV2
abundance: once
j_gene: TRBJ1-1
CDR3nt: TGTGCCAGCAGTGCTCTGGAGGGGCGGAACACTGAAGCTTTCTTT
CDR3aa: CASSALEGRNTEAFF

d_gene: TRBD1
v_gene: TRBV27
abundance: .
j_gene: TRBJ2-7
CDR3nt: TGTGCCAGCAGTTTGGACAGGCAATCCTACGAGCAGTACTTC
CDR3aa: CASSLDRQSYEQYF

d_gene: .
v_gene: TRBV13
abundance: .
j_gene: TRBJ1-2
CDR3nt: TGTGCCAGCATCATCCAGGGCTCTAACTATGGCTACACCTTC
CDR3aa: CASIIQGSNYGYTF

d_gene: .
v_gene: TRBV6-5
abundance: once
j_gene: TRBJ2-1
CDR3nt: TGTGCCAGCAGCCAAGGCCTTGACTATGAGCAGTTCTTC
CDR3aa: CASSQGLDYEQFF

d_gene: .
v_gene: TRBV2
abundance: once
j_gene: TRBJ1-5
CDR3nt: TGTGCCAGCGCAGGGTCGAGTCAGCCCCAGCATTTT
CDR3aa: CASAGSSQPQHF

d_gene: .
v_gene: TRBV13
abundance: .
j_gene: TRBJ1-6
CDR3nt: TGTGCCAGCGCTGTCGGGGTAAATAATTCACCCCTCCACTTT
CDR3aa: CASAVGVNNSPLHF

d_gene: .
v_gene: TRBV2
abundance: .
j_gene: TRBJ2-7
CDR3nt: TGTGCCAGCAGTGAATTTCAGACTCATGGGTACTTC
CDR3aa: CASSEFQTHGYF

d_gene: .
v_gene: TRBV10-3
abundance: .
j_gene: TRBJ1-2
CDR3nt: TGTGCCATCAGTGATCTTGGACAGCCCTATGGCTACACCTTC
CDR3aa: CAISDLGQPYGYTF

d_gene: .
v_gene: TRBV2
abundance: .
j_gene: TRBJ2-3
CDR3nt: TGTGCCAGCAGTGACGGGCCAACCGATACGCAGTATTTT
CDR3aa: CASSDGPTDTQYF

d_gene: TRBD1
v_gene: TRBV28
abundance: .
j_gene: TRBJ2-7
CDR3nt: TGTGCCAGCAGTCCGACAGGGGATACCTACGAGCAGTACTTC
CDR3aa: CASSPTGDTYEQYF

d_gene: .
v_gene: TRBV27
abundance: .
j_gene: TRBJ2-5
CDR3nt: TGTGCCAGCTCCCGAGGGGACTACCAAGAGACCCAGTACTTC
CDR3aa: CASSRGDYQETQYF

d_gene: .
v_gene: TRBV18
abundance: .
j_gene: TRBJ2-2
CDR3nt: TGTGCCAGCTCACCCGACCCAAGGGGCACCGGGGAGCTGTTTTTT
CDR3aa: CASSPDPRGTGELFF

d_gene: .
v_gene: TRBV19
abundance: .
j_gene: TRBJ1-2
CDR3nt: TGTGCCAGTAACCGGGACTCCTATGGCTACACCTTC
CDR3aa: CASNRDSYGYTF

d_gene: TRBD2
v_gene: TRBV4-1
abundance: .
j_gene: TRBJ2-7
CDR3nt: TGCGCCAGCAGTCTAGGACTAGCGGGACTGGCCGAGCAGTACTTC
CDR3aa: CASSLGLAGLAEQYF

d_gene: .
v_gene: TRBV27
abundance: .
j_gene: TRBJ2-5
CDR3nt: TGTGCCAGCAGTTCGGGACATACCCAAGAGACCCAGTACTTC
CDR3aa: CASSSGHTQETQYF

d_gene: TRBD2
v_gene: TRBV29-1
abundance: .
j_gene: TRBJ2-5
CDR3nt: TGCAGCGTTGACTACACGGGGACTACCTACCAAGAGACCCAGTACTTC
CDR3aa: CSVDYTGTTYQETQYF

d_gene: TRBD1
v_gene: TRBV5-1
abundance: .
j_gene: TRBJ2-1
CDR3nt: TGCGCCAGCAGCCTTATCCCGGGACAGGTACACAATGAGCAGTTCTTC
CDR3aa: CASSLIPGQVHNEQFF

d_gene: .
v_gene: TRBV27
abundance: .
j_gene: TRBJ1-2
CDR3nt: TGTGCCAGCACCTCCTCTGGGGTGGATGGCTACACCTTC
CDR3aa: CASTSSGVDGYTF

d_gene: TRBD1
v_gene: TRBV6-6
abundance: .
j_gene: TRBJ1-3
CDR3nt: TGTGTCAGCAGTTCAGGGGGCGACACCATATATTTT
CDR3aa: CVSSSGGDTIYF

d_gene: .
v_gene: TRBV5-6
abundance: .
j_gene: TRBJ1-5
CDR3nt: TGTGCCAGCAGCTTGGGAGGGTATCAGCCCCAGCATTTT
CDR3aa: CASSLGGYQPQHF

d_gene: .
v_gene: TRBV5-1
abundance: once
j_gene: TRBJ1-2
CDR3nt: TGCGCCAGCAGCGGAACGGAAACCTATGGCTACACCTTC
CDR3aa: CASSGTETYGYTF

d_gene: .
v_gene: TRBV6-4
abundance: .
j_gene: TRBJ1-1
CDR3nt: TGTGCCAGCAGCGTCAGCCCGGGCCGTGAAGCTTTCTTT
CDR3aa: CASSVSPGREAFF

d_gene: .
v_gene: TRBV6-5
abundance: .
j_gene: TRBJ1-2
CDR3nt: TGTGCCAGCAGGGGACAATCCTATGGCTACACCTTC
CDR3aa: CASRGQSYGYTF

d_gene: .
v_gene: TRBV4-3
abundance: few
j_gene: TRBJ1-5
CDR3nt: TGCGCCAGCAGCCCGGGACCCAAGGAGCCCCAGCATTTT
CDR3aa: CASSPGPKEPQHF

d_gene: .
v_gene: TRBV29-1
abundance: .
j_gene: TRBJ2-1
CDR3nt: TGCAGCGTTGAGGAGGACAATGAGCAGTTCTTC
CDR3aa: CSVEEDNEQFF

d_gene: .
v_gene: TRBV5-4
abundance: once
j_gene: TRBJ2-2
CDR3nt: TGTGCCAGCAGCCCCAGCGGAGCGAACACCGGGGAGCTGTTTTTT
CDR3aa: CASSPSGANTGELFF

d_gene: .
v_gene: TRBV5-1
abundance: .
j_gene: TRBJ2-2
CDR3nt: TGCGCCAGCAGCTTAGGACAGAGCAACACCGGGGAGCTGTTTTTT
CDR3aa: CASSLGQSNTGELFF

d_gene: .
v_gene: TRBV9
abundance: .
j_gene: TRBJ1-2
CDR3nt: TGTGCCAGCAGCGTAGGATTTGGACATTATGGCTACACCTTC
CDR3aa: CASSVGFGHYGYTF

d_gene: .
v_gene: TRBV9
abundance: .
j_gene: TRBJ2-3
CDR3nt: TGTGCCAGCAGCGTAGGGGCAGTCACAGATACGCAGTATTTT
CDR3aa: CASSVGAVTDTQYF

d_gene: .
v_gene: TRBV6-5
abundance: .
j_gene: TRBJ2-7
CDR3nt: TGTGCCAGCAGTTACCAATGGACAGCCGCCTACGAGCAGTACTTC
CDR3aa: CASSYQWTAAYEQYF

d_gene: TRBD1
v_gene: TRBV19
abundance: .
j_gene: TRBJ1-1
CDR3nt: TGTGCCAGTAGTCCACAGACAGGGGGAAATGAAGCTTTCTTT
CDR3aa: CASSPQTGGNEAFF

d_gene: TRBD2
v_gene: TRBV5-6
abundance: .
j_gene: TRBJ2-7
CDR3nt: TGTGCCAGCAGCTCGAGCGGGAGAATCCACGAGCAGTACTTC
CDR3aa: CASSSSGRIHEQYF

d_gene: .
v_gene: TRBV19
abundance: .
j_gene: TRBJ1-5
CDR3nt: TGTGCCAGTAGTATAGTCCCAGGCTACAATCAGCCCCAGCATTTT
CDR3aa: CASSIVPGYNQPQHF

d_gene: .
v_gene: TRBV14
abundance: .
j_gene: TRBJ2-7
CDR3nt: TGTGCCAGCAGCCAAGATTGGGACACCACAACCTACGAGCAGTACTTC
CDR3aa: CASSQDWDTTTYEQYF

d_gene: .
v_gene: TRBV19
abundance: .
j_gene: TRBJ2-1
CDR3nt: TGTGCCAGTAGTATAGATACGGGGAGCTACAATGAGCAGTTCTTC
CDR3aa: CASSIDTGSYNEQFF

d_gene: TRBD2
v_gene: TRBV11-2
abundance: .
j_gene: TRBJ2-2
CDR3nt: TGTGCCAGCAGCTTCCCCATGGGGGGGAGGACGAACACCGGGGAGCTGTTTTTT
CDR3aa: CASSFPMGGRTNTGELFF

d_gene: .
v_gene: TRBV29-1
abundance: .
j_gene: TRBJ1-1
CDR3nt: TGCAGCGTTGTAGGTGTAATGAACACTGAAGCTTTCTTT
CDR3aa: CSVVGVMNTEAFF

d_gene: .
v_gene: TRBV6-5
abundance: .
j_gene: TRBJ2-5
CDR3nt: TGTGCCAGCAGTCGACGGGGGCAAGAGACCCAGTACTTC
CDR3aa: CASSRRGQETQYF

d_gene: .
v_gene: TRBV11-2
abundance: .
j_gene: TRBJ1-4
CDR3nt: TGTGCCAGCAGCTTAGTGGACACCGTTAATGAAAAACTGTTTTTT
CDR3aa: CASSLVDTVNEKLFF

d_gene: .
v_gene: TRBV27
abundance: .
j_gene: TRBJ2-7
CDR3nt: TGTGCCAGCAGTTTATTTGCGAGCCGCTCCTACGAGCAGTACTTC
CDR3aa: CASSLFASRSYEQYF

d_gene: TRBD2
v_gene: TRBV10-3
abundance: .
j_gene: TRBJ2-2
CDR3nt: TGTGCCATCAGTGAGTCGACTAGCGGGAAAGTGAACACCGGGGAGCTGTTTTTT
CDR3aa: CAISESTSGKVNTGELFF